Listed below are T cell receptor beta chains from one sample, sequenced in a study of blood T cell repertoires in COVID-19. Assay used: immunoSEQ multiplex PCR; TCRdb lists only in-frame clones, some missing. The sample consists of some 30,000 clones, 65% to 90% of them appearing once. The sequencing sample was made of peripheral blood. These receptors were taken from a woman in her sixties or seventies with active COVID-19. Each CDR3 is given with its conserved first and last residue. The order of the fields is clone size, D gene, J gene, V gene, CDR3 DNA, CDR3 protein. The D gene is left open where the match is weak. Clone size is shown for a subset of rows, as once, few, many or a class of expanded clone.

. . TRBJ2-1 TRBV21-1 TGTGCCAGCAGCCCGGCTCGGACAGGGAATTTCTTC CASSPARTGNFF
. . TRBJ2-3 TRBV5-4 TGTGCCGGCTCGGGGTTAGGGACAGATACGCAGTATTTT CAGSGLGTDTQYF
. . TRBJ1-1 TRBV7-9 TGTGCCAGCAGCTTAGTTCCTGGTTTGAGGGCTTTCTTT CASSLVPGLRAFF
. TRBD2 TRBJ2-1 TRBV4-1 TGCGCCAGCAGCCAAGCGGCGGGACTAGCGGGAGATCATGAGCAGTTCTTC CASSQAAGLAGDHEQFF
. . TRBJ2-7 TRBV29-1 TGCAGCGTTGAGGCTGCCGACTCCTACGAGCAGTACTTC CSVEAADSYEQYF
. TRBD2 TRBJ2-5 TRBV5-6 TGTGCCAGCAGCCGGCCGGGACTAGGCCAAGAGACCCAGTACTTC CASSRPGLGQETQYF
. . TRBJ2-3 TRBV7-9 TGTGCCAGCAGCTTAGAGGGGTCCACAGATACGCAGTATTTT CASSLEGSTDTQYF
. . TRBJ2-1 TRBV18 TGTGCCAGCTCACCAATCGGGGTGGTAGCGAATGAGCAGTTCTTC CASSPIGVVANEQFF
. TRBD1 TRBJ2-7 TRBV11-3 TGTGCCAGCAGCTCAACAGGGGCGGGTGAGCAGTACTTC CASSSTGAGEQYF
. TRBD1 TRBJ1-2 TRBV28 TGTGCCAGCAGTACTGGACAGGGGGCTTTAGCTAACTATGGCTACACCTTC CASSTGQGALANYGYTF
. . TRBJ1-1 TRBV29-1 TGCAGCGTTGGTACAACCAACTACATGAACACTGAAGCTTTCTTT CSVGTTNYMNTEAFF
. TRBD2 TRBJ2-2 TRBV4-2 TGTGCCAGCAGCCTCGGACTAGCGGGAGGGAGTATACGTGAGGTGAACACCGGGGAGCTGTTTTTT CASSLGLAGGSIREVNTGELFF
once TRBD1 TRBJ1-2 TRBV7-9 TGTGCCAGCAGCCCCCAGGGGGCTGCTGCTGGCTACACCTTC CASSPQGAAAGYTF
. TRBD2 TRBJ2-1 TRBV7-2 TGTGCCAGCAGCCCCTCTGCGGGAGATCGTGAGCAGTTCTTC CASSPSAGDREQFF
. . TRBJ2-7 TRBV19 TGTGCCAGTAGTATAGATCTCAGGGTTTCGAGGGAGCAGTACTTC CASSIDLRVSREQYF
. TRBD2 TRBJ2-5 TRBV2 TGTGCCAGCAGTGAAACTAGCGGGGGGGTAAAGACCCAGTACTTC CASSETSGGVKTQYF
once TRBD1 TRBJ1-5 TRBV30 TGTGCCTGGAGCGGACAGGGAAATCAGCCCCAGCATTTT CAWSGQGNQPQHF
. . TRBJ1-5 TRBV11-2 TGTGCCAGCAGCTTAGGTCTATCGACAGGCCCACAGCCCCAGCATTTT CASSLGLSTGPQPQHF
. . TRBJ2-7 TRBV7-9 TGTGCCAGCAGACCGGGGCGGGGGCCAAACGAGCAGTACTTC CASRPGRGPNEQYF
. . TRBJ1-4 TRBV9 TGTGCCAGCAGCCCTGTAGCAACTAATGAAAAACTGTTTTTT CASSPVATNEKLFF
. . TRBJ2-6 TRBV6-5 TGTGCCAGCACCCAGACAGGAGCCAACGTCCTGACTTTC CASTQTGANVLTF
. . TRBJ1-6 TRBV2 TGTGCCAGCCGGGAACAGGGTCGCTCACCCCTCCACTTT CASREQGRSPLHF
. TRBD1 TRBJ2-1 TRBV11-2 TGTGCCAGCAGCCCAGGCGGGACAGGGGGATACAATGAGCAGTTCTTC CASSPGGTGGYNEQFF
. . TRBJ2-1 TRBV30 TGTGCCTGGAGTGTACAGGTCGCACTAAGCCATGGTGAGCAGTTCTTC CAWSVQVALSHGEQFF
once TRBD1 TRBJ1-1 TRBV4-2 TGTGCCAGCAGCCAACCCGGGACAGGGGGAGATGGGAACACTGAAGCTTTCTTT CASSQPGTGGDGNTEAFF
. TRBD1 TRBJ1-3 TRBV6-5 TGTGCCAGCAGTTCGACAGGGAGTACTGGAAACACCATATATTTT CASSSTGSTGNTIYF
once TRBD1 TRBJ2-2 TRBV10-2 TGCGCCAGCAGCAATGGACAGGCCCTGGGCACCGGGGAGCTGTTTTTT CASSNGQALGTGELFF
. TRBD1 TRBJ2-2 TRBV18 TGTGCCAGCTACCATCGAGGGACAGACAACACCGGGGAGCTGTTTTTT CASYHRGTDNTGELFF
. TRBD1 TRBJ1-2 TRBV30 TGTGCCTGGACAGGGGGCCGTCTCTATGGCTACACCTTC CAWTGGRLYGYTF